This TCR beta chain was obtained from a study of identical twins. Looked up from germline, CDR1 is MDHEN and CDR2 is SYDVKM. This CDR3 has 16 residues. After removal of 5 bases from V and 7 bases from J, the junction contained 11 bases not matched to a gene. TCRdb reprocessed the 5' RACE reads via MiXCR and lists one record per CDR3 protein. The data hold 750,000 to 950,000 distinct CDR3 sequences, with more than 9% observed a single time. In this sample, this clonotype turned up a few times. These sequences were also reported in another study, on yellow fever vaccine responses in identical twins.

This TCR derives from a woman between 18 and 29 years old in good health. The sequenced sample consisted of PBMCs. The chain recombines TRBV28 with TRBJ2-1; 10 bases fit TRBD2. CDR3 DNA sequence: TGTGCCAGCAGTATAGCGGGAGGCTGGTTGGGGAATGAGCAGTTCTTC. This codes for CASSIAGGWLGNEQFF.